This T cell receptor beta chain was identified during a study of T cell responses to AZD1222 COVID-19 vaccine. The study, taken as a whole, reports: Repertoires were obtained only post-peak T cell response. Clonal diversity was possibly underestimated; the donors were predominantly white British and more often female.

Comments on this clone: The antigen is unknown.

The CDR3 is made up of 14 amino acids. The germline CDR1 and CDR2 sequences are SGHVS and FNYEAQ. Trimming cost V 6 bases and J 4 bases, with 15 bases left between them. Some clones are missing from TCRdb's copy, which holds only in-frame ones; the method was immunoSEQ multiplex PCR. The data contain about 81,000 clones, around 90% of them singletons. The sample consisted of peripheral blood, taken 28 days after the second AZD1222 dose. V and J are TRBV7-6 and TRBJ2-5; TRBD1 is a possible D gene (7 bases). The sequence was obtained from an adult who received the AZD1222 COVID-19 vaccine. CDR3 DNA: TGTGCCAGCAGGTCCAGGGGGGAAGCAGAGACCCAGTACTTC. Its translation: CASRSRGEAETQYF.